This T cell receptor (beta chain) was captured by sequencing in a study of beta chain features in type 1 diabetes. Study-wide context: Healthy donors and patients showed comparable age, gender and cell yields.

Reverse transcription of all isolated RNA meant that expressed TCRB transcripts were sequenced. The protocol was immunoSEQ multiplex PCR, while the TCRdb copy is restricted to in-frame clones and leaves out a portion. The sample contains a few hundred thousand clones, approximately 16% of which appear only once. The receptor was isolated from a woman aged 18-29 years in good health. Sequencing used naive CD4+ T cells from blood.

The CDR3 spells CASSFMTGVDYGYTF. The DNA for the CDR3 is TGTGCCAGCAGCTTCATGACAGGGGTGGACTATGGCTACACCTTC. The chain combines TRBV7-2 with TRBJ1-2, with 8 bases matching TRBD1. Trimming removed 3 bases from V and 3 bases from J; junction bases left unmatched: 6. The CDR3 covers 15 residues. Germline V gene lookup returns CDR1 SGHTA and CDR2 FQGNSA.